Shown below are 4 T cell receptor beta chains from a single sample sequenced in a study of T-cell memory formation after mild COVID-19. TCRdb re-derived calls from the 5' RACE reads in MiXCR, one entry per CDR3 protein. The sample shows about 610,000 distinct CDR3 sequences, 17% of them seen only once. The sequenced material came from PBMCs or a T cell subset sorted from them (not recorded which). The receptors were gathered from an adult woman who had mild COVID-19 (a few samples of this study predate the infection). Cell type and time point are not known.

The table lists this clonotype with a count of one. The rearrangement uses TRBV12-3 or TRBV12-4 and TRBJ2-3; tentatively, D is TRBD1 or TRBD2 (5 bases each). Deletions cut 4 bases from V and 2 bases from J, with 13 bases between. The CDR3 contains 15 residues. The CDR3 coding sequence is TGTGCCAGCAGTTCCCAGGGACGGATCACAGATACGCAGTATTTT. Protein product: CASSSQGRITDTQYF.

A few counts support this clonotype. The rearrangement joins TRBV7-9 to TRBJ2-1, with 7 positions matching TRBD2. The CDR3 is 19 residues long. Germline CDR1 is SEHNR and CDR2 is FQNEAQ (reference sequence). The V segment lost 5 bases and the J segment 7 bases; nucleotides outside the gene matches: 23. CDR3 sequence (DNA): TGTGCCAGCAGCCCAAAGGAGGGAGCTAGCGGTCCGCCCATGAATGAGCAGTTCTTC. This gives the protein CASSPKEGASGPPMNEQFF.

V is TRBV4-3 and J is TRBJ2-1; D not certain. This CDR3 is 17 amino acids long. With 4 bases removed from V and 5 bases from J, the gap between germline ends came to 21 bases. Germline V gene lookup returns CDR1 LGHNA and CDR2 YSLEER. The CDR3 DNA follows: TGCGCCAGCAGCCCGAGAGGTTATTACCGACCCGACAATGAGCAGTTCTTC. Translation: CASSPRGYYRPDNEQFF.

This chain uses TRBV12-3 or TRBV12-4 with TRBJ1-1, with D maybe TRBD1 (5 bases). Trimming cost V 5 bases and J 6 bases, with 22 bases left between them. This CDR3 spans 16 amino acids. The CDR3 DNA reads TGTGCCAGCAGTCCTAACAACCCGGGGGTGGGGTCTGAAGCTTTCTTT. This translates into CASSPNNPGVGSEAFF.